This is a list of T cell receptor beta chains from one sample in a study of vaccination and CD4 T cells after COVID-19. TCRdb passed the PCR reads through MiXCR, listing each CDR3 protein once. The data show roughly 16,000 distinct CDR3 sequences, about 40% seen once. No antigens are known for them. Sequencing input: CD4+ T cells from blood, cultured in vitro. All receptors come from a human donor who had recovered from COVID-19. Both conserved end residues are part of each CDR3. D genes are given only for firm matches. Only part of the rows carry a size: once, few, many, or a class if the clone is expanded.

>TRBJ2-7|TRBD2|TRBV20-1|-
TGCAGTGCGATTCCGGGGGTAGCGGGGTACGAGCAGTACTTC
CSAIPGVAGYEQYF
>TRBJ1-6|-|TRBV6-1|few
TGTGCCAGCAGTGAAGGGGTGGGGAATTCACCCCTCCACTTT
CASSEGVGNSPLHF
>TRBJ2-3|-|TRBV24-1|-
TGTGCCACCAGTGTGAGTCCTCCCACAGATACGCAGTATTTT
CATSVSPPTDTQYF
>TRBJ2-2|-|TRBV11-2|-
TGTGCCAGCAGCTTAGCGAGGGGCACCGGGGAGCTGTTTTTT
CASSLARGTGELFF
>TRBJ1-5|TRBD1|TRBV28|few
TGTGCCAGCAGTTTAATCGGGACAGGGTCGATAAAGCATTTT
CASSLIGTGSIKHF
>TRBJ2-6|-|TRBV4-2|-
TGTGCCAGCAGCCCGACTCTGATAGGGGCTGGGGCCAACGTCCTGACTTTC
CASSPTLIGAGANVLTF
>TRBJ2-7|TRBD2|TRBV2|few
TGTGCCAGCAGTGAAACTAGCGGGAGCTACGAGCAGTACTTC
CASSETSGSYEQYF
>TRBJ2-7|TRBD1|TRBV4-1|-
TGCGCCAGCAGCAAGGAACCTACAGGGGCTCCCTACGAGCAGTACTTC
CASSKEPTGAPYEQYF
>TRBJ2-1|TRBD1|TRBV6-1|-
TGTGCCAGCAGTCGGACAGGTTTGATGTACAATGAGCAGTTCTTC
CASSRTGLMYNEQFF
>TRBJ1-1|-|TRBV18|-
TGTGCCAGCTCACCGTTAAGGGACTCGAGCGGTTTCTTT
CASSPLRDSSGFF
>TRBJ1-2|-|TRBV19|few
TGTGCCAGTAGTACTACAAGCGTAATCTATGGCTACACCTTC
CASSTTSVIYGYTF
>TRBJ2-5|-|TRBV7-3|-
TGTGCCAGCAGCCCGGGGGACAATCTCCGGGAGACCCAGTACTTC
CASSPGDNLRETQYF
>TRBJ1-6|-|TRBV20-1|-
TGCAGTGCTAGCCGACGTAGCTATAATTCACCCCTCCACTTT
CSASRRSYNSPLHF
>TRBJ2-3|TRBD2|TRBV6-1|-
TGTGCCACAGGAGGAATAGGAGGCGGGAGGGGAGATACGCAGTATTTT
CATGGIGGGRGDTQYF
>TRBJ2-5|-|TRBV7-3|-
TGTGCCAGCAGCTCCCGGGGACAAGAGACCCAGTACTTC
CASSSRGQETQYF
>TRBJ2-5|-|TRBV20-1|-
TGCAGTGCTAACGACGACAACCAAGAGACCCAGTACTTC
CSANDDNQETQYF
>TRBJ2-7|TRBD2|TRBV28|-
TGTGCCAGCAGTTTAATGCGACTAGCGGATTACGAGCAGTACTTC
CASSLMRLADYEQYF
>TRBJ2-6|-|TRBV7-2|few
TGTGCCACCCACGAACTCGGGGGGCTCTCTGGGGCCAACGTCCTGACTTTC
CATHELGGLSGANVLTF
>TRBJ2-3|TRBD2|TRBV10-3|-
TGTGCCATCAGTGCCGGACTAGCGGAAACAGATACGCAGTATTTT
CAISAGLAETDTQYF
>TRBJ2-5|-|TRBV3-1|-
TGTGCCAGCAGCCAAGTCTGGCCAGAGTCACAAGAGACCCAGTACTTC
CASSQVWPESQETQYF
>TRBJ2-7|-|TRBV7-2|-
TGTGCCAGCAGCTTAGACGGGAGCGGCCTTTACGAGCAGTACTTC
CASSLDGSGLYEQYF
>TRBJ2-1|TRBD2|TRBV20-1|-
TGCAGTGCTAGACCTAATAGCGGGAATGAGCAGTTCTTC
CSARPNSGNEQFF
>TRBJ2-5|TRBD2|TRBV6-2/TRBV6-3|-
TGTGCCAGCAGTTGGGAACTAGCGGGAGCTTCATCCCAAGAGACCCAGTACTTC
CASSWELAGASSQETQYF
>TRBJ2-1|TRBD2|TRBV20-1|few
TGCAGTGCTAGAGATTTCAGGACTAGCGGGGATGAGCAGTTCTTC
CSARDFRTSGDEQFF
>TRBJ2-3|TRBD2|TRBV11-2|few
TGTGCCAGCAGCCCAGGACTAGCGGGAAGTGGGACAGATACGCAGTATTTT
CASSPGLAGSGTDTQYF
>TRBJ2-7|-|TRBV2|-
TGTGCCAGCAGTGAAGCCAGCCGTTACGAGCAGTACTTC
CASSEASRYEQYF
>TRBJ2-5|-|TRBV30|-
TGTGCCTGGAGTGTAAAGGGGTTGGGCAGCTGGGAGACCCAGTACTTC
CAWSVKGLGSWETQYF
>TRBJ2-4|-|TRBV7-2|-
TGTGCCAGGACCTACTCCGGGACAGCCAAAAACATTCAGTACTTC
CARTYSGTAKNIQYF
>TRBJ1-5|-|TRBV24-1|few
TGTGCCACCAGTGGGGCCTCAGGGCTGGGGAATCAGCCCCAGCATTTT
CATSGASGLGNQPQHF
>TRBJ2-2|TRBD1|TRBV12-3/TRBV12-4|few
TGTGCCAGCAGTTTTAGACAGGGGACCGGGGAGCTGTTTTTT
CASSFRQGTGELFF
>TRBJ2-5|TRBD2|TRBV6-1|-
TGTGCCAGCAGCTCTAGCGGGAGTATCGCAGAGACCCAGTACTTC
CASSSSGSIAETQYF
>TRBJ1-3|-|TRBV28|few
TGTGCCAGCAGCGGGCAAGCCAGAAACACCATATATTTT
CASSGQARNTIYF
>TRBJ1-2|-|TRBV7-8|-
TGTGCCAGCAGCTTAGCCCGGATAGCTAACTATGGCTACACCTTC
CASSLARIANYGYTF
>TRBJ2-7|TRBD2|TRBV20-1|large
TGCAGTGCTGGACTCCCACTAGCGGACCACTACGAGCAGTACTTC
CSAGLPLADHYEQYF
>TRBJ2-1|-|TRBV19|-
TGTGCCAGTAGTACTTCCGTTCGGGGCAATGAGCAGTTCTTC
CASSTSVRGNEQFF
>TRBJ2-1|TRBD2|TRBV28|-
TGTGCCTCGAACGGGGGGAGAACCTACAATGAGCAGTTCTTC
CASNGGRTYNEQFF
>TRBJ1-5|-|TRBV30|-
TGTGCCTGGACCCGGGACAACAATCAGCCCCAGCATTTT
CAWTRDNNQPQHF
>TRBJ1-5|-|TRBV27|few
TGTGCCAGCGGCCTCATGGGAGGGTCCAACAATCAGCCCCAGCATTTT
CASGLMGGSNNQPQHF
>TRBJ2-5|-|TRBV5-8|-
TGTGCCAGCAGCCCCCGGACTGTAGGGGAGACCCAGTACTTC
CASSPRTVGETQYF
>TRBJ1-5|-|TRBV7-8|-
TGTGCCAGCAGCTTAGGTGATAGCAATCAGCCCCAGCATTTT
CASSLGDSNQPQHF
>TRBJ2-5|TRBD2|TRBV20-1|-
TGCAGTGCGAACCCGGGACTAGCGGGAGGGCCCCTCCAAGAGACCCAGTACTTC
CSANPGLAGGPLQETQYF
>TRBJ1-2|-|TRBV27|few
TGTGCCAGCAGATCCTCACGATTAACAGGGTCTTCCTATGGCTACACCTTC
CASRSSRLTGSSYGYTF
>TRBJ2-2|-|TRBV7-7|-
TGTGCCAGCAGCCGTTTGTCGGGTGGCACCGGGGAGCTGTTTTTT
CASSRLSGGTGELFF
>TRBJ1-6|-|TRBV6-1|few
TGTGCCATCAGGGAGGGGGGTCGGAATAATTCACCCCTCCACTTT
CAIREGGRNNSPLHF
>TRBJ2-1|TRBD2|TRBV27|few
TGTGCCAGCAGTTCGGGACTAGGGTCCTACAATGAGCAGTTCTTC
CASSSGLGSYNEQFF